This T cell receptor beta chain was identified during a study of glioma-infiltrating T cells. This CDR3 is built from 13 residues. Trimming cost V 9 bases and J 4 bases; bases outside gene matches: 3. Germline CDR1 LNHDA, CDR2 SQIVND (reference sequence). This clonotype was counted a single time. Its cognate antigen is unknown. Given a much more abundant clone one base away, this may be a read error. Amplification of TCR alpha and beta CDR3 regions from RNA used iRepertoire nested multiplex PCR. One-step reverse transcription and amplification started from about 100-400 ng of tissue mRNA or PBMC total RNA. Via MiXCR, TCRdb re-called the multiplex PCR reads, giving one row per CDR3 protein. The data contain some 190,000 distinct CDR3 sequences, 32% of them seen just once; the ten biggest clones take up around 20%. Study-wide results and limits: Non-neoplastic patients had below-expected tissue-blood divergence, while all gliomas exceeded expectation. CDR3 overlap between tissue and blood was very small.

The chain couples TRBV19 to TRBJ2-1; 10 positions match TRBD2. Sample: glioma tissue, nonneoplastic brain tissue, or PBMCs (not recorded which). The receptor's source is a human donor with low-grade glioma or glioblastoma, undergoing nonglioma brain surgery, or in good health (not recorded which). The CDR3 DNA reads TGTGCCAGCGCACTAGCGGGGTACAATGAGCAGTTCTTC. Its protein is CASALAGYNEQFF. The variable domain in full, with the rest retrieved from reference TRBV19 and TRBJ2-1, is DGGITQSPKYLFRKEGQNVTLSCEQNLNHDAMYWYRQDPGQGLRLIYYSQIVNDFQKGDIAEGYSVSREKKESFPLTVTSAQKNPTAFYLCASALAGYNEQFFGPGTRLTVL.